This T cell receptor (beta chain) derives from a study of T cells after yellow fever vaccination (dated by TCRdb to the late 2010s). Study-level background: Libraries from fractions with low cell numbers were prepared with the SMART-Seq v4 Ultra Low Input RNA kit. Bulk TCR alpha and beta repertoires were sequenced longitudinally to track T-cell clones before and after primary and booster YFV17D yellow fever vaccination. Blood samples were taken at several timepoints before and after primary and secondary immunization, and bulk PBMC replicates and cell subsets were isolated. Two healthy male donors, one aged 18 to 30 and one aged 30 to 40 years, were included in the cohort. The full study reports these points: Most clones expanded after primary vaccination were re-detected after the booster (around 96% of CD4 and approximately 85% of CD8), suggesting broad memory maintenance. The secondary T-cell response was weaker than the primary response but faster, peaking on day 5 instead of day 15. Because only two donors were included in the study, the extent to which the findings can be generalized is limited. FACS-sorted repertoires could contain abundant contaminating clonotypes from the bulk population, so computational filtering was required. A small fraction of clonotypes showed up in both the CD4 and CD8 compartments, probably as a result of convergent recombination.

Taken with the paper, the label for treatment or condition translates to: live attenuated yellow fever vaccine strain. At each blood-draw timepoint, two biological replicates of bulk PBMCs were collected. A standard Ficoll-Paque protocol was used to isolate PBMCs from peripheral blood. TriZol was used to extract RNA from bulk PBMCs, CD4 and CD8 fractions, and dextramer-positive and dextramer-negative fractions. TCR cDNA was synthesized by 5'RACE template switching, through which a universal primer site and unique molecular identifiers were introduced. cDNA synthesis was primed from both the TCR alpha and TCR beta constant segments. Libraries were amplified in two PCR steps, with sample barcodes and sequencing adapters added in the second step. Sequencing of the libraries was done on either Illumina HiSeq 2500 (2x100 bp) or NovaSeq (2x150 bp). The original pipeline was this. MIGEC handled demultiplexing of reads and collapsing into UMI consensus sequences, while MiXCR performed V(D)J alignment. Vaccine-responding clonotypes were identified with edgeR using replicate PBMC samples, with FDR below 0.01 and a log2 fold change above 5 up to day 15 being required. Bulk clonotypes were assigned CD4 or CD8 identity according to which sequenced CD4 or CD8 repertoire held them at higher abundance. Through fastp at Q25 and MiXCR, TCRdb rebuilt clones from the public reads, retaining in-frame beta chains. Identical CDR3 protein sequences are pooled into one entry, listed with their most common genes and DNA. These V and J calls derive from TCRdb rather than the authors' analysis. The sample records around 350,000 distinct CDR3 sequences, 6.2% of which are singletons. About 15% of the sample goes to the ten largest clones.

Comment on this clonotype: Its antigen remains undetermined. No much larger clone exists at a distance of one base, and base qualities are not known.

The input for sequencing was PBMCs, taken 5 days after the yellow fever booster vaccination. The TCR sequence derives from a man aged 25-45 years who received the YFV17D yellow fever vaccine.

The CDR3 region: CASSLGRETDTQYF. The DNA is as follows: TGTGCCAGCAGCTTGGGGCGGGAGACAGATACGCAGTATTTT. The sequence joins TRBV5-4 to TRBJ2-3, with 7 bases in between that match TRBD2. V is trimmed back by 0 bases and J by 3 bases, and the junction contains 1 base that no gene match accounts for. CDR1 is given as SGHNT and CDR2 as YYREEE, both from the germline V gene (reference sequence). The CDR3 runs 14 amino acids, cysteine and phenylalanine included. The DNA shown is the 42-base CDR3, in frame from base 1.